These 27 T cell receptor beta chains were sequenced from one sample in a study of technical replicates of blood from a few donors. The assay was immunoSEQ multiplex PCR, and TCRdb's table has in-frame clones only and misses some. The repertoire holds 85,000 to 100,000 clones, with about 94% as singletons. Sequences were obtained from T cells isolated from PBMCs. The source is a human donor in good health.

Only one count was recorded for this clone. J is TRBJ1-1 and V is TRBV5-1; D remains unclear. The CDR3 has 15 residues. Per the germline V gene, CDR1 is SGHRS and CDR2 is YFSETQ. V lost 1 base, J lost 1 base, and 11 bases lay in between. CDR3 coding DNA: TGCGCCAGCAGCTTGCGATCTTCAGGGAACACTGAAGCTTTCTTT. Its protein product is CASSLRSSGNTEAFF.

The V call is TRBV28, the J call TRBJ2-7, with 9 bases fitting TRBD2. This CDR3 spans 17 amino acids. The ends lost 7 bases at V and 3 bases at J; junction bases unmatched: 16. Germline assignment: CDR1 MDHEN and CDR2 SYDVKM. The CDR3: CASTAVVGLAGFYEQYF. The DNA of the CDR3 is TGTGCCAGCACCGCTGTGGTAGGCCTAGCGGGATTCTACGAGCAGTACTTC.

This sequence joins TRBV29-1 and TRBJ2-2, with D possibly TRBD1 on 5 matching bases. Germline CDR1 and CDR2: SQVTM and ANQGSEA. V was clipped by 7 bases and J by 0 bases, with 12 bases between them. CDR3 length: 14 amino acids. CDR3 nucleotide sequence: TGCAGCGCACCAGGGATCCCGAACACCGGGGAGCTGTTTTTT. Residues: CSAPGIPNTGELFF.

The chain has TRBV30 and TRBJ1-2; D unresolved. The length of the CDR3 is 12 residues. In germline, CDR1 is GTSNPN, CDR2 SVGIG (reference sequence). Trimming shortened V by 0 bases and J by 2 bases, and 4 bases separated the two germline ends. Written as DNA, the CDR3 is TGTGCCTGGAGTGTACACAACTATGGCTACACCTTC. Its protein product is CAWSVHNYGYTF.

This rearrangement joins TRBV6-5 to TRBJ1-3, with TRBD1 matching 7 bases. The junction had 7 bases not matched to a gene; V was cut back by 8 bases and J by 0 bases. The CDR3 runs 15 residues. The germline V gene encodes CDR1 MNHEY and CDR2 SVGAGI. The CDR3 DNA follows: TGTGCCAGCCTTGGGACAGCCAGCTCTGGAAACACCATATATTTT. Translated: CASLGTASSGNTIYF.

This sequence joins TRBV1 and TRBJ2-6; the table assigns TRBD1, which was not confirmed against the DNA. TRBV1 has pseudogene status. The CDR3 consists of 15 residues. In DNA form, the CDR3 reads TGCACCAGCAGCCCAGGGTGCTCTGGGGCCAACGTCCTGACTTTC. Translation gives CTSSPGCSGANVLTF.

The rearrangement uses TRBV5-1 and TRBJ2-7; 10 bases are a match to TRBD1. Per germline, CDR1 SGHRS and CDR2 YFSETQ. The trim removed 0 bases at V and 6 bases at J, leaving 3 bases unmatched. The CDR3 has 14 amino acids. Here the CDR3 reads CASSLDGQGVEQYF. The DNA for the CDR3 is TGCGCCAGCAGCTTGGACGGACAGGGGGTCGAGCAGTACTTC.

This chain connects TRBV28 to TRBJ2-7, with 10 nucleotides matching TRBD1. CDR1 and CDR2 (germline): MDHEN, SYDVKM. The CDR3 loop spans 14 amino acids. The V gene end was trimmed by 7 bases and the J gene end by 3 bases; junction bases not matched to a gene: 6. CDR3 DNA sequence: TGTGCCAGCAACGCGGGACAGGGGCTCTACGAGCAGTACTTC. It yields the protein CASNAGQGLYEQYF.

The chain links TRBV2 to TRBJ1-4, with 9 bases fitting TRBD1. The V and J ends lost 5 bases and 0 bases, in that order; junction bases with no gene match: 4. CDR3 size: 16 residues. CDR1 and CDR2 from the germline V gene are SNHLY and FYNNEI. The CDR3 loop is CASSYGQGPTNEKLFF. The CDR3, as DNA: TGTGCCAGCAGTTACGGACAGGGGCCAACTAATGAAAAACTGTTTTTT.

CDR3 residues: CSVVLAGFEETQYF. In nucleotides, the CDR3 is TGCAGCGTTGTACTAGCGGGATTCGAAGAGACCCAGTACTTC. V gene TRBV29-1 combines with J gene TRBJ2-5; 10 bases map to TRBD2. J lost 3 bases, V lost 4 bases, and 5 bases had no gene match. The CDR3 has 14 amino acids. Germline CDR1 reads SQVTM; CDR2 reads ANQGSEA. The variable domain in full, with the rest retrieved from reference TRBV29-1 and TRBJ2-5, is SAVISQKPSRDICQRGTSLTIQCQVDSQVTMMFWYRQQPGQSLTLIATANQGSEATYESGFVIDKFPISRPNLTFSTLTVSNMSPEDSSIYLCSVVLAGFEETQYFGPGTRLLVL.

The chain is built from TRBV6-1 and TRBJ2-3, with D possibly matching TRBD2 (5 bases). Germline values: CDR1 MNHNS, CDR2 SASEGT. CDR3 length: 14 amino acids. Trimming removed 6 bases from V and 6 bases from J, with 16 bases in between. The CDR3 loop reads CASREEQRADTQYF. CDR3 sequence (DNA): TGTGCCAGCAGGGAGGAACAACGGGCGGATACGCAGTATTTT.

V usage is TRBV7-6 and J usage is TRBJ2-3, with 7 bases that match TRBD2. The trim removed 2 bases at V and 5 bases at J, leaving 7 bases unmatched. Germline-derived CDR1 and CDR2 are SGHVS and FNYEAQ. The CDR3 consists of 15 residues. CDR3 sequence: CASSLFAGAGDTQYF. CDR3 coding DNA: TGTGCCAGCAGCTTATTTGCGGGAGCGGGAGATACGCAGTATTTT.

The count of this clone is one. V gene TRBV2 combines with J gene TRBJ2-7; the match to TRBD2 covers 7 bases. CDR1 and CDR2 from the germline V gene are SNHLY and FYNNEI. This CDR3 comprises 13 residues. V lost 4 bases and J lost 5; bases outside the gene matches: 5. The CDR3 DNA reads as TGTGCCAGCAGTGCTAGGGAGGGAGACGAGCAGTACTTC. This codes for CASSAREGDEQYF.

The chain couples TRBV5-1 to TRBJ1-1; 12 positions match TRBD1. Per germline, CDR1 SGHRS and CDR2 YFSETQ. V lost 4 bases to trimming and J lost 4 bases; unmatched junction nucleotides: 8. The CDR3 loop spans 16 amino acids. CDR3 in amino acids: CASSAGTGGLGTEAFF. The CDR3 nucleotides read TGCGCCAGCAGCGCAGGGACAGGGGGCTTGGGCACTGAAGCTTTCTTT. The full variable domain, completed using reference TRBV5-1 and TRBJ1-1, is KAGVTQTPRYLIKTRGQQVTLSCSPISGHRSVSWYQQTPGQGLQFLFEYFSETQRNKGNFPGRFSGRQFSNSRSEMNVSTLELGDSALYLCASSAGTGGLGTEAFFGQGTRLTVV.

The CDR3 protein is CASSLVRLVTYNEQFF. The CDR3 DNA reads TGTGCCAGCAGCTTAGTTAGACTAGTAACCTACAATGAGCAGTTCTTC. The chain employs TRBV7-2 and TRBJ2-1; possibly TRBD2 for D (6 bases). CDR3 size: 16 residues. CDR1 and CDR2 from the germline V gene are SGHTA and FQGNSA. V dropped 1 base and J dropped 2 bases, with 12 bases sitting between them.

This CDR3 is CSGGQGGTQYF. In DNA, the CDR3 is TGCAGTGGGGGACAGGGTGGGACCCAGTACTTC. The V gene is TRBV20-1, the J gene TRBJ2-5, with TRBD1 matching 9 bases. The CDR3 has 11 amino acids. From germline, CDR1 is DFQATT and CDR2 SNEGSKA (reference sequence). J lost 7 bases, V lost 7 bases, and 4 bases had no gene match.

The genes are TRBV9 and TRBJ2-1, with D unresolved. The CDR3 spans 15 residues. V shed 2 bases and J shed 0 bases, with 9 bases lying between them. Germline CDR1 SGDLS, CDR2 YYNGEE. CDR3 coding DNA: TGTGCCAGCAGCGTTCGCGGAAGCTCCTACAATGAGCAGTTCTTC. Protein: CASSVRGSSYNEQFF. The whole variable domain, remainder taken from reference TRBV9 and TRBJ2-1, is DSGVTQTPKHLITATGQRVTLRCSPRSGDLSVYWYQQSLDQGLQFLIQYYNGEERAKGNILERFSAQQFPDLHSELNLSSLELGDSALYFCASSVRGSSYNEQFFGPGTRLTVL.

The V gene is TRBV4-2, the J gene TRBJ2-7; D is uncertain. Deletions cut 1 base from V and 2 bases from J, with 12 bases between. The CDR3 covers 15 residues. The germline CDR1 and CDR2 sequences are LGHNA and YNFKEQ. CDR3 nucleotides: TGTGCCAGCAGCCAAGGGGCCGACACCCCCTACGAGCAGTACTTC. It codes for CASSQGADTPYEQYF.

This sequence joins TRBV7-3 and TRBJ2-7; TRBD1 agrees at 12 bases. The germline V gene has CDR1 SGHTA and CDR2 FQGTGA. Trimming at V came to 9 bases and at J to 5 bases, leaving 5 bases not matched to a gene. The CDR3 is 13 residues long. The CDR3: CASGTGGANEQYF. The CDR3 region has the DNA TGTGCCAGTGGGACAGGGGGCGCCAACGAGCAGTACTTC.

The chain couples TRBV2 to TRBJ1-2; no definite D call. Germline values: CDR1 SNHLY, CDR2 FYNNEI. V gave up 7 bases and J gave up 2 bases, with 17 bases separating them. This CDR3 comprises 15 residues. The CDR3 sequence is CASKPPPTTNYGYTF. CDR3 DNA sequence: TGTGCCAGCAAACCCCCACCCACGACAAACTATGGCTACACCTTC.

The chain joins TRBV7-8 to TRBJ2-1; D may be TRBD1 (6 bases). The germline V gene encodes CDR1 SGHVS and CDR2 FQNEAQ. Trimming shortened V by 4 bases and J by 3 bases, and 19 bases separated the two germline ends. This CDR3 has 17 residues. CDR3 DNA: TGTGCCAGCAGCTCGCAAAACAGGGTCATTCTCTACAATGAGCAGTTCTTC. It specifies CASSSQNRVILYNEQFF.

This chain uses TRBV28 with TRBJ2-1, with D possibly being TRBD1 (6 bases). With 0 bases removed from V and 2 bases from J, the gap between germline ends came to 8 bases. The CDR3 runs to 15 residues. CDR1 MDHEN and CDR2 SYDVKM come from the germline V gene. The CDR3 loop reads CASSLWDRTYNEQFF. Here the CDR3 DNA reads TGTGCCAGCAGTTTATGGGACAGAACCTACAATGAGCAGTTCTTC.

V gene TRBV7-6 combines with J gene TRBJ1-2; TRBD1 agrees at 7 bases. V dropped 4 bases and J dropped 10; count of bases not matched to a gene: 27. The germline V gene has CDR1 SGHVS and CDR2 FNYEAQ. This CDR3 has 19 residues. CDR3 nucleotide sequence: TGTGCCAGCAGCTCGAAACCGCCAGGACAGGAATTGGTTGCGCGAAACTACACCTTC. This gives the protein CASSSKPPGQELVARNYTF.

The J gene is TRBJ2-3, the V gene TRBV19; TRBD2 agrees at 10 bases. Germline V gene data show CDR1 as LNHDA and CDR2 as SQIVND (reference sequence). The trim removed 3 bases at V and 3 bases at J, leaving 6 bases unmatched. The CDR3 spans 16 residues. The CDR3 is CASSILASGGTDTQYF. CDR3 bases: TGTGCCAGTAGTATTCTGGCTAGCGGGGGAACAGATACGCAGTATTTT.

The gene calls are TRBV7-9 and TRBJ1-6, with 8 bases identical to TRBD1. This CDR3 region has 14 residues. The V gene end was trimmed by 3 bases and the J gene end by 8 bases; junction bases not matched to a gene: 3. Germline CDR1 reads SEHNR; CDR2 reads FQNEAQ (reference sequence). The CDR3 DNA reads TGTGCCAGCAGCTTCGGGACAGGATATTCACCCCTCCACTTT. Amino acids: CASSFGTGYSPLHF.

J is TRBJ2-5 and V is TRBV29-1; 10 bases match TRBD2. The J call may be mistaken, given a closer DNA end match to TRBJ2-7. CDR3 length equals 13 residues. In germline, CDR1 is SQVTM, CDR2 ANQGSEA. As DNA, the CDR3 is TGCAGCGTCCGGACTAGCGGAGACTACGAGCAGTACTTC. Translation: CSVRTSGDYEQYF.

The chain has TRBV19 and TRBJ2-1; 8 bases fit TRBD2. The germline V gene has CDR1 LNHDA and CDR2 SQIVND (reference sequence). The CDR3 is 16 amino acids. The J segment lost 5 bases and the V segment lost 3 bases, leaving 9 bases of the junction unmatched. CDR3 coding DNA: TGTGCCAGTAGTATGTGGGCTAGCGGGCTCAACAATGAGCAGTTCTTC. This encodes CASSMWASGLNNEQFF.